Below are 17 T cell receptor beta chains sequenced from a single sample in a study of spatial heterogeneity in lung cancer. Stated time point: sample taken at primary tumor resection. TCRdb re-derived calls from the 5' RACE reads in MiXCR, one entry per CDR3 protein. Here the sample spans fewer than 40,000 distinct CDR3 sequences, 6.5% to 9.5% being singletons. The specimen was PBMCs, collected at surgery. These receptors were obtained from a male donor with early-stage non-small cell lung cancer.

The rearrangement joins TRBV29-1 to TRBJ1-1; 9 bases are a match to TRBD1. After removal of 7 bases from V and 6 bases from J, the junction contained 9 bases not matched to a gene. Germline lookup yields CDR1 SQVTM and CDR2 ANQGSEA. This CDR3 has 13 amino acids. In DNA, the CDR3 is TGCAGCGCCCACAAACAGGGGGCTGCTGAAGCTTTCTTT. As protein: CSAHKQGAAEAFF.

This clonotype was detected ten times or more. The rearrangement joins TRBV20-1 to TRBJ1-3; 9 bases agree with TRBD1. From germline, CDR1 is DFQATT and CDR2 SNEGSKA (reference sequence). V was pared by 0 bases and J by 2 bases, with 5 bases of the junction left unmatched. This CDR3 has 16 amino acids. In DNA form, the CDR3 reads TGCAGTGCTAGAGACCGGACAGGGGTGGCTGGAAACACCATATATTTT. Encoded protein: CSARDRTGVAGNTIYF.

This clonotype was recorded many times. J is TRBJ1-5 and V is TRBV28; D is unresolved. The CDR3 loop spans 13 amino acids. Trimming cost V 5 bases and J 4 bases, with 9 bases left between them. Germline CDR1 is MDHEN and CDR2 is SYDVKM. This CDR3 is CASSPQTNQPQHF. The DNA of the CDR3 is TGTGCCAGCAGTCCCCAAACAAATCAGCCCCAGCATTTT.

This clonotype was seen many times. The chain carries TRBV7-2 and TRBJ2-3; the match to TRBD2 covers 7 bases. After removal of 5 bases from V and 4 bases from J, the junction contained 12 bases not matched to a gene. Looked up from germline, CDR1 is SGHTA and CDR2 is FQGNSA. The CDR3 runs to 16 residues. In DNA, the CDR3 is TGTGCCAGCAGCCCTCGGGGTACGACTAGCCCAGATACGCAGTATTTT. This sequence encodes CASSPRGTTSPDTQYF. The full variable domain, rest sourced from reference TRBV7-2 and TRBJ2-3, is GAGVSQSPSNKVTEKGKDVELRCDPISGHTALYWYRQSLGQGLEFLIYFQGNSAPDKSGLPSDRFSAERTGGSVSTLTIQRTQQEDSAVYLCASSPRGTTSPDTQYFGPGTRLTVL.

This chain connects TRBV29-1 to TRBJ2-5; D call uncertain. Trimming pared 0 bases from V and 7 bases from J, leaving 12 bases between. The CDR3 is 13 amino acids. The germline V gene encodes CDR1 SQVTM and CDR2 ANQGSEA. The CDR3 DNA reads TGCAGCGTTGAAGAGAGGATCGGCTTGACCCAGTACTTC. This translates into CSVEERIGLTQYF.

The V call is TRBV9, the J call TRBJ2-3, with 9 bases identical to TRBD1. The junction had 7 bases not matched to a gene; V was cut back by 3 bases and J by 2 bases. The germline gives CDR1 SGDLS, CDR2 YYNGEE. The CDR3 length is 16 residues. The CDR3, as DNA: TGTGCCAGCAGCGCGAAGGACAGGGGCCTCACAGATACGCAGTATTTT. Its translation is CASSAKDRGLTDTQYF.

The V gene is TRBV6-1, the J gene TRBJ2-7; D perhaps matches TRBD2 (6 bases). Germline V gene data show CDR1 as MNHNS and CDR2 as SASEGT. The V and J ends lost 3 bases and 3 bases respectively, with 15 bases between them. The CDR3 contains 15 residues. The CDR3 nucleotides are TGTGCCAGCAGTGAGGGGGGTTCGCGGCTCTACGAGCAGTACGTC. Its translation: CASSEGGSRLYEQYV.

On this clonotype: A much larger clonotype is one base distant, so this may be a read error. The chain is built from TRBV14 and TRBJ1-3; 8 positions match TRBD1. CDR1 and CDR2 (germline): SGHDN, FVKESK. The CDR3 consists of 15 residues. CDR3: CVSSGQGLAGNTIYF. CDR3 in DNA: TGTGTCAGCAGCGGACAGGGACTGGCTGGAAACACCATATATTTT.

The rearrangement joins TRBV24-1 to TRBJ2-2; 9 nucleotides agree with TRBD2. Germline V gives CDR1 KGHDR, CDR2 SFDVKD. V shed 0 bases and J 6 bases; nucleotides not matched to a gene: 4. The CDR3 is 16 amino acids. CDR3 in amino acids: CATSDLSGGRAGELFF. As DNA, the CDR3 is TGTGCCACCAGTGATTTGAGCGGCGGGAGGGCCGGGGAGCTGTTTTTT.

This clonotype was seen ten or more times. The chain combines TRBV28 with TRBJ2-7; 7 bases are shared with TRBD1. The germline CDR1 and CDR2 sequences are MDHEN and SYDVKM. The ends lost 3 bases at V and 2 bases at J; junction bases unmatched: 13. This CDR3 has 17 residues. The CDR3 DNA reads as TGTGCCAGCAGTTTTGTGACAGGGAATCCGTCCCCCTACGAGCAGTACTTC. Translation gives CASSFVTGNPSPYEQYF.

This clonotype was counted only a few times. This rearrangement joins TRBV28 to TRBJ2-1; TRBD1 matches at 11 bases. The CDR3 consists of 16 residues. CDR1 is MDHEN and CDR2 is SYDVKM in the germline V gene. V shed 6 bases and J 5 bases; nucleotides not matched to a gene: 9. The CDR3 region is CASRSAGQGGDNEQFF. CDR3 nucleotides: TGTGCCAGCAGGTCCGCGGGACAGGGGGGGGACAATGAGCAGTTCTTC.

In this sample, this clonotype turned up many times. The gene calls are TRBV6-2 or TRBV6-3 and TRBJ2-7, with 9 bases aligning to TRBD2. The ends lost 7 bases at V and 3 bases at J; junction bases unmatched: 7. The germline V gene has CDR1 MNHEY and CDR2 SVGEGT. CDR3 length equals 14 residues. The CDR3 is CASKPGLALYEQYV. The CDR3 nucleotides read TGTGCCAGCAAGCCGGGACTAGCTCTCTACGAGCAGTACGTC.

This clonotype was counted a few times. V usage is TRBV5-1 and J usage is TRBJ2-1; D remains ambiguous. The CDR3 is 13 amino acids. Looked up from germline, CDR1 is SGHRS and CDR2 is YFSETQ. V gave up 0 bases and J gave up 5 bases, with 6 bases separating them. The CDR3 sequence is CASSLGGDNEQFF. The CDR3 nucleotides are TGCGCCAGCAGCTTGGGTGGCGACAATGAGCAGTTCTTC.

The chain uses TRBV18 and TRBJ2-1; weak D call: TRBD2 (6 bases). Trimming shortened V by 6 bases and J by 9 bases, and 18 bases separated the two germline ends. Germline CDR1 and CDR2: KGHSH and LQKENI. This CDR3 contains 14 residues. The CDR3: CASSGLALGGEQFF. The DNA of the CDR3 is TGTGCCAGCTCGGGACTCGCGCTGGGGGGTGAGCAGTTCTTC.

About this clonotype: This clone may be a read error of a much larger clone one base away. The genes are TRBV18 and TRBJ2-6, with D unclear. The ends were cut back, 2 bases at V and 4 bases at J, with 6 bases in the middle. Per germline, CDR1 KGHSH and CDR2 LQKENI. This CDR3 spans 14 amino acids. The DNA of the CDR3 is TGTGCCAGCTCACCAGCAGAAGGGGCCAACGTCCTGACTTTC. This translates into CASSPAEGANVLTF.

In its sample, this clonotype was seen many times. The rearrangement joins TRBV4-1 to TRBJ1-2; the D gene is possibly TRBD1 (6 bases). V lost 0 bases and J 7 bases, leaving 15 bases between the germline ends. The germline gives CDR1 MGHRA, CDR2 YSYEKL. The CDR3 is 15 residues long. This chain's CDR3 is CASSQELQGTAGYTF. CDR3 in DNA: TGCGCCAGCAGCCAAGAGCTACAGGGAACAGCTGGCTACACCTTC.

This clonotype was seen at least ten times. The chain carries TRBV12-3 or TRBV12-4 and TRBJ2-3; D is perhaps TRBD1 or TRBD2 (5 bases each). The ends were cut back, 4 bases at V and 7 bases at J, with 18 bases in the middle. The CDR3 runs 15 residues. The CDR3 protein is CASSSKTGLTNTQYF. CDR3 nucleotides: TGTGCCAGCAGTTCCAAAACGGGGCTCACGAATACGCAGTATTTT.